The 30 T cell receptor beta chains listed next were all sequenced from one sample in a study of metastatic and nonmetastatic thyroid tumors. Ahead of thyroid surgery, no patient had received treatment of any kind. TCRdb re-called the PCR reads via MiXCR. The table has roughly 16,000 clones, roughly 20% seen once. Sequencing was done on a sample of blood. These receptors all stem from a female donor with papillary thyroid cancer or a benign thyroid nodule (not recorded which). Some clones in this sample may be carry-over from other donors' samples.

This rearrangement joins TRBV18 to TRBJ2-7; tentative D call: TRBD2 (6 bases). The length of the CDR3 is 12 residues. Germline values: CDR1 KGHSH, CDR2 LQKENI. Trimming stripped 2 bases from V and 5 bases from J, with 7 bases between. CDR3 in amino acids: CASSPGGDEQYF. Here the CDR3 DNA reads TGTGCCAGCTCACCAGGAGGGGACGAGCAGTACTTC.

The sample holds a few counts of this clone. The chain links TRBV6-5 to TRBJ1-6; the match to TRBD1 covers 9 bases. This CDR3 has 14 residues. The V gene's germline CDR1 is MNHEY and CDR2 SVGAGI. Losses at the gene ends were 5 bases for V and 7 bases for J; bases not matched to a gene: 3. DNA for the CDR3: TGTGCCAGCAGTAACAGGGGGCACAATTCACCCCTCCACTTT. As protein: CASSNRGHNSPLHF.

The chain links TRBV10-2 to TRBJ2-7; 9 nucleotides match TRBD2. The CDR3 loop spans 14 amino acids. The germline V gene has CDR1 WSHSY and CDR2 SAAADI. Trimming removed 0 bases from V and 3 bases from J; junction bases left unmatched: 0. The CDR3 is CASSESRGGYEQYF. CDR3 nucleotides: TGCGCCAGCAGTGAGTCGCGGGGGGGCTACGAGCAGTACTTC.

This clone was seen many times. CDR3 sequence reads: CASSPRTGLRSYNEQFF. The CDR3 DNA reads as TGTGCCAGCAGCCCGCGTACAGGGTTGAGGTCCTACAATGAGCAGTTCTTC. This rearrangement joins TRBV5-6 to TRBJ2-1; D is perhaps TRBD1 (6 bases). CDR3 size: 17 residues. Germline CDR1 and CDR2: SGHDT and YYEEEE. V dropped 4 bases and J dropped 1 base, with 18 bases sitting between them.

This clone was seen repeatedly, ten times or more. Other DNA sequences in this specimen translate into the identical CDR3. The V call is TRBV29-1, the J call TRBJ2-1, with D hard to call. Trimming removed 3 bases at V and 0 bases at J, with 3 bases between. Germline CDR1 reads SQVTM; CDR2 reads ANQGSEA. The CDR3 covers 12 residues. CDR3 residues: CSVDVSYNEQFF. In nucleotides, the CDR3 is TGCAGCGTTGATGTCTCCTACAATGAGCAGTTCTTC.

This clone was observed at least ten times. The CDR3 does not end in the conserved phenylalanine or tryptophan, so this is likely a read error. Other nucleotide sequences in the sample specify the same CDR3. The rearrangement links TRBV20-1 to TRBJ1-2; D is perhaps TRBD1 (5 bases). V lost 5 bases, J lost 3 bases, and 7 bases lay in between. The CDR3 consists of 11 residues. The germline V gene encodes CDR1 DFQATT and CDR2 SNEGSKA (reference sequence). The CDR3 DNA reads TGCAGTGCTGGGGGTGACTATGGCTACACCCTC. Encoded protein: CSAGGDYGYTL.

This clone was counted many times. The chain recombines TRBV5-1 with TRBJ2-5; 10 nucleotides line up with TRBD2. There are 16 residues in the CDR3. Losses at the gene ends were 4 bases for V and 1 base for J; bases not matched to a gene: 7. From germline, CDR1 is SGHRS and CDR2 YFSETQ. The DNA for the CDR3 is TGCGCCAGCAGCATACAAGGGACTAGCGCCCAAGAGACCCAGTACTTC. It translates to CASSIQGTSAQETQYF.

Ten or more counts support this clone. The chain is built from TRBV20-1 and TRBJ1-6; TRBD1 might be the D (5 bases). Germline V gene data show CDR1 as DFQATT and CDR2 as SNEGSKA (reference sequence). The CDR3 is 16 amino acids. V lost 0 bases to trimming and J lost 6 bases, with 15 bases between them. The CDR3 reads CSARDKTWQGNSPLHF. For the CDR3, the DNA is TGCAGTGCTAGAGATAAAACCTGGCAGGGTAATTCACCCCTCCACTTT.

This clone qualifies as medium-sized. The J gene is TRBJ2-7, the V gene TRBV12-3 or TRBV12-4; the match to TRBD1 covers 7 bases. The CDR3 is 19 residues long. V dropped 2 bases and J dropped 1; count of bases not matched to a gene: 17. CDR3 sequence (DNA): TGTGCCAGCAGTTTACAGACAGGGTTGGGTCCTTCCCGTTCCTACGAGCAGTACTTC. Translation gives CASSLQTGLGPSRSYEQYF.

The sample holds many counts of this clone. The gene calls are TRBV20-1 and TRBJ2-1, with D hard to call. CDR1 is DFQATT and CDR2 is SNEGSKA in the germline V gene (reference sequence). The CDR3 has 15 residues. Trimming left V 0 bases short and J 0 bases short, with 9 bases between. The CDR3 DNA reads TGCAGTGCTAGAGATCCTATGAGCTCCTACAATGAGCAGTTCTTC. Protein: CSARDPMSSYNEQFF.

In DNA form, the CDR3 reads TGCAGTGCTAGCAGGGGGCCAGCCTACAATGAGCAGTTCTTC. Its translation: CSASRGPAYNEQFF. This chain joins TRBV20-1 and TRBJ2-1; 8 nucleotides match TRBD1. This CDR3 has 14 amino acids. V was pared by 3 bases and J by 2 bases, with 3 bases of the junction left unmatched. CDR1 is DFQATT, CDR2 SNEGSKA, per germline (reference sequence).

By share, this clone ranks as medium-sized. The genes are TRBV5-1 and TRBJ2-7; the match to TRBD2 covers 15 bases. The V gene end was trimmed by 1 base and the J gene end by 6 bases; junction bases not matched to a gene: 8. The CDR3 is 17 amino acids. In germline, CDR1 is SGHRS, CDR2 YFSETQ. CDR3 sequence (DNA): TGCGCCAGCAGCTTGATACGGACTAGCGGGAGGGCAGCCGAGCAGTACTTC. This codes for CASSLIRTSGRAAEQYF.

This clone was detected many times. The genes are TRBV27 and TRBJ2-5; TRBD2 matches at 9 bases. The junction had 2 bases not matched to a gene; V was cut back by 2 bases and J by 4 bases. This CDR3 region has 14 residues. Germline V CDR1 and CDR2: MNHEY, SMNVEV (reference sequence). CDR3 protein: CASSLLAGLETQYF. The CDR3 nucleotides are TGTGCCAGCAGTTTACTAGCGGGGTTAGAGACCCAGTACTTC.

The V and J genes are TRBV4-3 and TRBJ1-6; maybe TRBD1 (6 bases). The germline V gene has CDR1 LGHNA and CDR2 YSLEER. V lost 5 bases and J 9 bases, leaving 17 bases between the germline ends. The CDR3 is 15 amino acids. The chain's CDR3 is CASSEGDMGVSPLHF. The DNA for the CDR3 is TGCGCCAGCAGCGAAGGGGACATGGGAGTTTCACCCCTCCACTTT.

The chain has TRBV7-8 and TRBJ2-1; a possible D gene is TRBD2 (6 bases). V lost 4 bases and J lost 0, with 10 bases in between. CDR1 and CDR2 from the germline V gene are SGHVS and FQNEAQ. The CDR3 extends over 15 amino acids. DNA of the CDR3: TGTGCCAGCAGCTCTGTGGGGGGCTCCTACAATGAGCAGTTCTTC. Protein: CASSSVGGSYNEQFF.

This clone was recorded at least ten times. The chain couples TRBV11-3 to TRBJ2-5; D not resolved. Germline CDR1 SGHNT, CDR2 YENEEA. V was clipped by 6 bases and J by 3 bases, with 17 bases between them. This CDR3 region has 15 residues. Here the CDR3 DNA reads TGTGCCAGCAGTCAAGGTAACATGATAGAAGAGACCCAGTACTTC. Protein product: CASSQGNMIEETQYF.

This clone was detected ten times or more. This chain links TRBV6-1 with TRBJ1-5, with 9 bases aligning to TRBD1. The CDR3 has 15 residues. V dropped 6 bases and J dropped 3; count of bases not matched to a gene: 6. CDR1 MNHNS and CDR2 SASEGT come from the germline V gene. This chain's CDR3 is CASRGQGHINQPQHF. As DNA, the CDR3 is TGTGCCAGCAGGGGACAGGGCCATATCAATCAGCCCCAGCATTTT.

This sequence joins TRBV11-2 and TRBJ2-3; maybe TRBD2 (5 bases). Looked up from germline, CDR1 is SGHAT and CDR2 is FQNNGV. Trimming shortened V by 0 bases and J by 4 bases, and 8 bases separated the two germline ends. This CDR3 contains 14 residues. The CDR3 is CASSLDVGADTQYF. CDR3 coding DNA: TGTGCCAGCAGCTTAGATGTCGGGGCAGATACGCAGTATTTT.

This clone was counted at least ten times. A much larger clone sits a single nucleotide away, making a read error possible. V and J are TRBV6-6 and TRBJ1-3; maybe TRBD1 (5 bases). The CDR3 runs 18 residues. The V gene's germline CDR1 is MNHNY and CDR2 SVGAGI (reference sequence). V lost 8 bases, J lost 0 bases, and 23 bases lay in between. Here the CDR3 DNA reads TGTGCCAGCGGACGCGATCGTCGCAGGGAGAGCTCTGGAAACACCATATATTTT. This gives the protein CASGRDRRRESSGNTIYF.

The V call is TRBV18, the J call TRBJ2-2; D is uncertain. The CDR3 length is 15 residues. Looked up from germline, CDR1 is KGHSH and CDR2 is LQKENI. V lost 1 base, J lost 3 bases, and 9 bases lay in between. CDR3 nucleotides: TGTGCCAGCTCACCACGGACCCCGGACACCGGGGAGCTGTTTTTT. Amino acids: CASSPRTPDTGELFF.

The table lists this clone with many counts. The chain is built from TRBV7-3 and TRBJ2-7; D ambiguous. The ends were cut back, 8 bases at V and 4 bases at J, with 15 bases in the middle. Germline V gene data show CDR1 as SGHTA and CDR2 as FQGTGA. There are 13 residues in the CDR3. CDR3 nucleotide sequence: TGTGCCAGCGCTCTAGGGTGGGGTTACGAGCAGTACTTC. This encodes CASALGWGYEQYF.

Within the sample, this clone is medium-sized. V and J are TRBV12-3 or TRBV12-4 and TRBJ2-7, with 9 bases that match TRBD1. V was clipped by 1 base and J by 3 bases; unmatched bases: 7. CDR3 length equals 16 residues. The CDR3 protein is CASSLGPPGQGYEQYF. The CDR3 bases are TGTGCCAGCAGTTTAGGACCCCCGGGACAGGGCTACGAGCAGTACTTC.

The CDR3 nucleotides read TGTGCCAGCAGTCTACTAGCGGGAGGACTCCAAGAGACCCAGTACTTC. This encodes CASSLLAGGLQETQYF. The J gene is TRBJ2-5, the V gene TRBV6-5; 12 bases align to TRBD2. Germline lookup yields CDR1 MNHEY and CDR2 SVGAGI. This CDR3 has 16 residues. Trimming at V came to 5 bases and at J to 1 base, leaving 5 bases not matched to a gene.

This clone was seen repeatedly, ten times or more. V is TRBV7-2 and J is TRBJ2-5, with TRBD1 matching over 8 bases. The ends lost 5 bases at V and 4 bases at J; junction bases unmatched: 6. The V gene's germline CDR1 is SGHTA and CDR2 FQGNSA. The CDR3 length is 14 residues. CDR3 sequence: CASSPYDRGETQYF. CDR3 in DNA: TGTGCCAGCAGCCCGTATGACAGGGGAGAGACCCAGTACTTC.

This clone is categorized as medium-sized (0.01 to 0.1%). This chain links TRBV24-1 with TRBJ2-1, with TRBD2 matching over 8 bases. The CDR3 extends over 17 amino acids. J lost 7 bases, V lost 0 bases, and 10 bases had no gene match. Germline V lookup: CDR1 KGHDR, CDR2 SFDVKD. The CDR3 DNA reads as TGTGCCACCAGTGATTTGGGCCGGGAGGGCCGCGGAAATGAGCAGTTCTTC. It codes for CATSDLGREGRGNEQFF.

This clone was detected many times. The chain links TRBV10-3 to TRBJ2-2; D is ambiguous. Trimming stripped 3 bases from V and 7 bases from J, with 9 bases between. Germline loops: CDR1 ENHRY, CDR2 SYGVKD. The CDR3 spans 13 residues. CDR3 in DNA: TGTGCCATCAGTGATTCCGGGCTCGGGGAGCTGTTTTTT. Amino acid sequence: CAISDSGLGELFF.

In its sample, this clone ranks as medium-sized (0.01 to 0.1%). The CDR3 DNA follows: TGTGCCAGCAGTTACTCGAACGGGAGGGAGCAGTTCTTC. It encodes CASSYSNGREQFF. The genes are TRBV6-5 and TRBJ2-1, with 7 bases aligning to TRBD2. This CDR3 spans 13 amino acids. Germline CDR1 reads MNHEY; CDR2 reads SVGAGI. V gave up 0 bases and J gave up 10 bases; unmatched junction bases: 3.

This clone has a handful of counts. The CDR3 here is CASSSYTSYEQYF. CDR3 nucleotides: TGTGCCAGCAGTTCCTACACCTCCTACGAGCAGTACTTC. The chain uses TRBV12-3 or TRBV12-4 and TRBJ2-7; no clear D. CDR3 length: 13 residues. V lost 4 bases, J lost 0 bases, and 7 bases lay in between.

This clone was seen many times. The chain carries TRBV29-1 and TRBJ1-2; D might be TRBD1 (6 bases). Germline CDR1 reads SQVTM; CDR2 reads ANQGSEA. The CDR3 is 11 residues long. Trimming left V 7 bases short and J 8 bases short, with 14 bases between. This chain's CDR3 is CSDTGPGGYTF. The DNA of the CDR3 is TGCAGCGATACAGGGCCGGGGGGCTACACCTTC. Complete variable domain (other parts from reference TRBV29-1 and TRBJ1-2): SAVISQKPSRDICQRGTSLTIQCQVDSQVTMMFWYRQQPGQSLTLIATANQGSEATYESGFVIDKFPISRPNLTFSTLTVSNMSPEDSSIYLCSDTGPGGYTFGSGTRLTVV.

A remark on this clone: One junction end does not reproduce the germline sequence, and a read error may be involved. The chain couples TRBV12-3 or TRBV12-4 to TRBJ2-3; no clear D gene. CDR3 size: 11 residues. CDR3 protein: CVSIGADTQYF. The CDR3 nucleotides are TGTGTCAGCATAGGAGCAGATACGCAGTATTTT.